This TCR beta chain was sequenced during a study of response to subunit inactivated influenza vaccine. Findings and limits, study-wide: Researchers suggested that each seasonal influenza vaccination recruits few new T cells.

This CDR3 region has 14 residues. Germline V gene sequence: CDR1 MNHNS, CDR2 SASEGT. V shed 5 bases and J 8 bases; nucleotides not matched to a gene: 4. Each CDR3 protein is one row after TCRdb ran MiXCR on the RT-PCR reads. The table shows roughly 500,000 distinct CDR3 sequences, with around 25% occurring only once. This clonotype was picked up a small number of times. The antigen is undetermined. The sequencing here drew on CD4+ T cells sorted from PBMCs, taken less than 6 days after vaccination. This chain links TRBV6-1 with TRBJ1-6, with 9 bases aligning to TRBD1. The clonotype was recovered from a man aged 50 to 59 who received an inactivated influenza vaccine. CDR3 sequence reads: CASSLRTGDSPLHF. CDR3 DNA: TGTGCCAGCAGTCTCCGGACAGGGGATTCACCCCTCCACTTT.